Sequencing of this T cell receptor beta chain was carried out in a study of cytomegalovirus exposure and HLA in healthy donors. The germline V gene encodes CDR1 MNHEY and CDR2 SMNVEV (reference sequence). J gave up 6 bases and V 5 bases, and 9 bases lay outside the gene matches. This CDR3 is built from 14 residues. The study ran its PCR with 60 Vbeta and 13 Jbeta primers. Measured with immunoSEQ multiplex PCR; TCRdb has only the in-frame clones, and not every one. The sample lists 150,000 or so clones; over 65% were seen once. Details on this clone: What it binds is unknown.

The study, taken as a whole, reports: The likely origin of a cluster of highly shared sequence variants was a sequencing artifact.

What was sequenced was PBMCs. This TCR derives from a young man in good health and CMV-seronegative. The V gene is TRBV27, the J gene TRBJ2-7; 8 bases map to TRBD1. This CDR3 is CASSPPGQACEQYF. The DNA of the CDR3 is TGTGCCAGCAGTCCGCCGGGACAGGCATGCGAGCAGTACTTC.